These 18 T cell receptor beta chains share one sample of origin, sequenced in a study of blood T cell repertoires in COVID-19. Profiling relied on immunoSEQ multiplex PCR, and the TCRdb table lists in-frame clones only, not all of them. The table lists roughly 400,000 clones, roughly 88% of them singletons. Sequencing used PBMCs or T cells enriched from blood (not recorded which). The receptors shown here come from a woman aged 18-29 years who had been exposed to COVID-19.

The chain combines TRBV28 with TRBJ2-7; 10 nucleotides agree with TRBD1. J lost 1 base, V lost 6 bases, and 6 bases had no gene match. From germline, CDR1 is MDHEN and CDR2 SYDVKM. This CDR3 comprises 15 residues. DNA for the CDR3: TGTGCCAGCAGGACGCCGGGACAGGGGTCCTACGAGCAGTACTTC. This gives the protein CASRTPGQGSYEQYF.

J is TRBJ2-7 and V is TRBV7-6, with D unclear. Germline lookup yields CDR1 SGHVS and CDR2 FNYEAQ. Trimming took off 1 base at V and 2 bases at J, with 9 bases between the two ends. The CDR3 loop spans 14 amino acids. The CDR3 sequence is CASSLGAETYEQYF. The CDR3 coding sequence is TGTGCCAGCAGCTTAGGGGCAGAAACCTACGAGCAGTACTTC.

This chain links TRBV11-2 with TRBJ2-1; 8 positions agree with TRBD1. J lost 2 bases, V lost 5 bases, and 5 bases had no gene match. There are 15 residues in the CDR3. Germline V gene lookup returns CDR1 SGHAT and CDR2 FQNNGV. The CDR3 DNA follows: TGTGCCAGCAGCCGCTGGACAGGGACCTACAATGAGCAGTTCTTC. This translates into CASSRWTGTYNEQFF. Drawing the rest from reference TRBV11-2 and TRBJ2-1, the complete variable domain is EAGVAQSPRYKIIEKRQSVAFWCNPISGHATLYWYQQILGQGPKLLIQFQNNGVVDDSQLPKDRFSAERLKGVDSTLKIQPAKLEDSAVYLCASSRWTGTYNEQFFGPGTRLTVL.

The chain carries TRBV5-6 and TRBJ1-2, with 8 bases matching TRBD1. The germline CDR1 and CDR2 sequences are SGHDT and YYEEEE. The CDR3 length is 16 residues. J gave up 7 bases and V 1 base, and 12 bases lay outside the gene matches. The CDR3, as DNA: TGTGCCAGCAGCTTGTTGCTCACCCAGGGGGCGTTTGGCTACACCTTC. Its translation is CASSLLLTQGAFGYTF.

The V gene is TRBV28, the J gene TRBJ1-5; no definite D call. V was shortened by 7 bases and J by 7 bases, with 11 bases between the two germline ends. The CDR3 has 12 amino acids. The germline gives CDR1 MDHEN, CDR2 SYDVKM. CDR3 sequence reads: CASTITTQPQHF. The CDR3 nucleotides read TGTGCCAGCACCATCACTACCCAGCCCCAGCATTTT.

The rearrangement joins TRBV28 to TRBJ2-7; 14 nucleotides line up with TRBD2. Germline values: CDR1 MDHEN, CDR2 SYDVKM. The trim removed 8 bases at V and 3 bases at J, leaving 3 bases unmatched. CDR3 length equals 14 residues. The CDR3 is CASGLAGGNYEQYF. Here the CDR3 DNA reads TGTGCCAGCGGACTAGCGGGAGGTAACTACGAGCAGTACTTC.

The chain combines TRBV5-1 with TRBJ2-7; 9 positions agree with TRBD1. The ends lost 4 bases at V and 3 bases at J; junction bases unmatched: 8. Germline V gene sequence: CDR1 SGHRS, CDR2 YFSETQ. This CDR3 has 15 residues. The CDR3 loop reads CASSPDPTGGYEQYF. CDR3 nucleotides: TGCGCCAGCAGCCCAGACCCGACAGGGGGCTACGAGCAGTACTTC.

The count of this clone is one. V and J are TRBV9 and TRBJ2-2; TRBD1 matches 8 bases. The CDR3 has 15 residues. The V segment lost 3 bases and the J segment 4 bases; nucleotides outside the gene matches: 5. Germline V lookup: CDR1 SGDLS, CDR2 YYNGEE. CDR3 DNA: TGTGCCAGCAGCGGACAGGGGTTGGCCACCGGGGAGCTGTTTTTT. This sequence encodes CASSGQGLATGELFF.

This clone occurred once. This rearrangement joins TRBV7-2 to TRBJ1-1, with D uncertain. V shed 5 bases and J shed 0 bases, with 13 bases lying between them. Germline assignment: CDR1 SGHTA and CDR2 FQGNSA. CDR3 length: 15 amino acids. The CDR3 DNA is TGTGCCAGCAGCCCCCTAGCGACGGTGAACACTGAAGCTTTCTTT. The encoded protein is CASSPLATVNTEAFF.

The J gene is TRBJ2-2, the V gene TRBV29-1; 10 nucleotides match TRBD2. This CDR3 is 21 amino acids long. Germline CDR1 is SQVTM and CDR2 is ANQGSEA. V trimming: 6 bases; J trimming: 6 bases; junction bases outside the gene matches: 28. The CDR3: CSVILTGRPGTSALEAGELFF. In DNA, the CDR3 is TGCAGCGTAATACTCACAGGCCGCCCCGGGACTAGCGCGCTAGAGGCCGGGGAGCTGTTTTTT.

This clone was seen only once. The genes are TRBV28 and TRBJ2-2; D not certain. Germline V gene data show CDR1 as MDHEN and CDR2 as SYDVKM. This CDR3 is built from 12 residues. V was clipped by 8 bases and J by 4 bases, with 8 bases between them. CDR3 in amino acids: CASARGTGELFF. The CDR3 DNA is TGTGCCAGCGCTCGAGGCACCGGGGAGCTGTTTTTT. Full variable domain (rest looked up from reference TRBV28 and TRBJ2-2): DVKVTQSSRYLVKRTGEKVFLECVQDMDHENMFWYRQDPGLGLRLIYFSYDVKMKEKGDIPEGYSVSREKKERFSLILESASTNQTSMYLCASARGTGELFFGEGSRLTVL.

The CDR3 region has the DNA TGTGCCAGCAGCCACCTCTCGAGGGCTTACGAGCAGTACTTC. Its translation is CASSHLSRAYEQYF. The chain links TRBV14 to TRBJ2-7; perhaps TRBD2 as D (5 bases). The CDR3 totals 14 residues. Trimming cost V 3 bases and J 4 bases, with 13 bases left between them. From germline, CDR1 is SGHDN and CDR2 FVKESK.

Only one count was recorded for this clone. The chain joins TRBV5-6 to TRBJ1-2; D is ambiguous. The CDR3 is made up of 15 amino acids. Per germline, CDR1 SGHDT and CDR2 YYEEEE. V was trimmed by 3 bases and J by 4 bases, leaving 16 bases between them. CDR3 coding DNA: TGTGCCAGCAGCTGGGCCAGAGGGCCGCTCTATGGCTACACCTTC. Residues: CASSWARGPLYGYTF.

The rearrangement uses TRBV6-2 or TRBV6-3 and TRBJ1-1; D not certain. Germline V gene data show CDR1 as MNHEY and CDR2 as SVGEGT. V lost 0 bases to trimming and J lost 10 bases, with 6 bases between them. The CDR3 runs to 11 residues. The DNA of the CDR3 is TGTGCCAGCAGTTACTCCGGAGGAGCTTTCTTT. Protein sequence: CASSYSGGAFF.

The chain links TRBV19 to TRBJ2-7, with 13 bases matching TRBD2. V lost 4 bases to trimming and J lost 4 bases; unmatched junction nucleotides: 10. The length of the CDR3 is 17 residues. Germline values: CDR1 LNHDA, CDR2 SQIVND (reference sequence). The CDR3 sequence: CASSTGLAGAGYYEQYF. The DNA of the CDR3 is TGTGCCAGTAGTACAGGACTAGCGGGAGCGGGATATTACGAGCAGTACTTC. The variable domain in full, with the rest retrieved from reference TRBV19 and TRBJ2-7, is DGGITQSPKYLFRKEGQNVTLSCEQNLNHDAMYWYRQDPGQGLRLIYYSQIVNDFQKGDIAEGYSVSREKKESFPLTVTSAQKNPTAFYLCASSTGLAGAGYYEQYFGPGTRLTVT.

This clone was seen a single time. CDR3 region: CASSPRTGRNEQFF. The DNA for the CDR3 is TGTGCCAGCAGCCCCCGGACAGGGCGGAATGAGCAGTTCTTC. The chain links TRBV9 to TRBJ2-1; 8 nucleotides line up with TRBD1. The CDR3 is 14 amino acids. Germline values: CDR1 SGDLS, CDR2 YYNGEE. V lost 4 bases to trimming and J lost 7 bases; unmatched junction nucleotides: 7.

The chain carries TRBV20-1 and TRBJ1-2, with D tentatively TRBD1 (5 bases). Deletions cut 3 bases from V and 6 bases from J, with 14 bases between. The CDR3 consists of 13 residues. The V gene's germline CDR1 is DFQATT and CDR2 SNEGSKA (reference sequence). The CDR3 sequence is CSASNQGVDGYTF. The CDR3 DNA sequence: TGCAGTGCTAGTAATCAGGGTGTGGATGGCTACACCTTC.

This sequence joins TRBV3-1 (or the pseudogene TRBV3-2) and TRBJ1-5, with D possibly matching TRBD1 (5 bases). The CDR3 runs to 15 residues. CDR1 is LGHDT and CDR2 is YNNKEL in the germline V gene (reference sequence). Between the trimmed V and J ends, which lost 0 bases and 6 bases, there was a span of 12 bases. The CDR3 region has the DNA TGTGCCAGCAGCCAAGATGCAGGGTTGGGTCAGCCCCAGCATTTT. It specifies CASSQDAGLGQPQHF.